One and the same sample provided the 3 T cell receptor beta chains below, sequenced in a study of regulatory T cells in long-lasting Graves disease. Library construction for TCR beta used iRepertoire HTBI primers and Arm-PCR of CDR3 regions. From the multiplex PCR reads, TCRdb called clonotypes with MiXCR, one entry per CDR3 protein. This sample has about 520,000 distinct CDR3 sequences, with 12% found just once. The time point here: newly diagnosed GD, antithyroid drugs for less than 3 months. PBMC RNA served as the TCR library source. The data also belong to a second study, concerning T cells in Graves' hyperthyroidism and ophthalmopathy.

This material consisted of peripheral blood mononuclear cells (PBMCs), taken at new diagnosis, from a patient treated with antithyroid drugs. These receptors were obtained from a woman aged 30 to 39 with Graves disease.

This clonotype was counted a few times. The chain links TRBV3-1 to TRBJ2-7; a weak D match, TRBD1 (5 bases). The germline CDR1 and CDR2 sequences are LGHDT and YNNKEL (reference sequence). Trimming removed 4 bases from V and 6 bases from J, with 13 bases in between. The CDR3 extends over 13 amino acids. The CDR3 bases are TGTGCCAGCAGCCCTAGGAAGGGGCCCGAGCAGTACTTC. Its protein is CASSPRKGPEQYF.

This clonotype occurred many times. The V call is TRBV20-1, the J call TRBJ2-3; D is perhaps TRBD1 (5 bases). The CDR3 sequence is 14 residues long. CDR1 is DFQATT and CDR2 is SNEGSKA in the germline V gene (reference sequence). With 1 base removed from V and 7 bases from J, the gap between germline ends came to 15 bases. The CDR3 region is CSARAPSRDNTQYF. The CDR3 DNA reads TGCAGTGCTAGAGCCCCCAGCAGGGATAATACGCAGTATTTT.

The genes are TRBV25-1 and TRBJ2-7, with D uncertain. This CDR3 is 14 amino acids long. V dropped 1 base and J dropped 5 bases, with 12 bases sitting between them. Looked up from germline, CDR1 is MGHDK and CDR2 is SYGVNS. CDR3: CASSEFRTSDEQYF. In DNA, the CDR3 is TGTGCCAGCAGTGAATTTAGGACGAGTGACGAGCAGTACTTC.